This T cell receptor (beta chain) was retrieved from a study of OX40 agonist ivuxolimab in advanced cancers. The study, taken as a whole, reports: The authors did not determine the antigen specificity of the expanded peripheral T cells.

Assay: immunoSEQ multiplex PCR; the TCRdb copy retains only in-frame clones and omits some. Here the sample spans about 24,000 clones, 85% to 90% being singletons. The V gene's germline CDR1 is SGHRS and CDR2 YFSETQ. V was clipped by 0 bases and J by 0 bases, with 9 bases between them. The CDR3 runs 15 residues. For this clone: Antigen specificity is unknown.

The origin of this receptor is an adult with an advanced solid tumor such as melanoma, head and neck, liver or kidney cancer. The specimen was CD4+ or CD8+ T cells sorted from blood, collected in a trial of the OX40 agonist ivuxolimab. The gene calls are TRBV5-1 and TRBJ1-2, with D maybe TRBD1 (5 bases). Here the CDR3 DNA reads TGCGCCAGCAGCTTGGTACAGGCCGCTAACTATGGCTACACCTTC. Residues: CASSLVQAANYGYTF. Combining the CDR3 with reference TRBV5-1 and TRBJ1-2 gives the whole variable domain KAGVTQTPRYLIKTRGQQVTLSCSPISGHRSVSWYQQTPGQGLQFLFEYFSETQRNKGNFPGRFSGRQFSNSRSEMNVSTLELGDSALYLCASSLVQAANYGYTFGSGTRLTVV.